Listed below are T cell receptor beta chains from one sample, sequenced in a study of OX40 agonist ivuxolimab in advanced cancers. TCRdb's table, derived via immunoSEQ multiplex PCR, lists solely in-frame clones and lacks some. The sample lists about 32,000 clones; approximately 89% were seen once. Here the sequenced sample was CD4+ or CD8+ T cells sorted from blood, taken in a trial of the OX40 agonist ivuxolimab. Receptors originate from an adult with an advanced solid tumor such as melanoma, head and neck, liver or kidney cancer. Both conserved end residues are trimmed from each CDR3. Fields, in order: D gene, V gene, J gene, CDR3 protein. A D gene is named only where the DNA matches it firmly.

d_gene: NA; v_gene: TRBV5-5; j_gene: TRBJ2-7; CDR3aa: ASSLTFYEQY
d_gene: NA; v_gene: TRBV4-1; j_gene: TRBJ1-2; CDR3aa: ASSPLLPNYGYT
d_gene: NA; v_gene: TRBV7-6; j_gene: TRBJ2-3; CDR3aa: ASSGDTSTDTQY
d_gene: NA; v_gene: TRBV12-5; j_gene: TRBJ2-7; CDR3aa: ASARGVSYEQY
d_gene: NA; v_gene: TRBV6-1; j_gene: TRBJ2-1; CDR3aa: ASRGLHNEQF
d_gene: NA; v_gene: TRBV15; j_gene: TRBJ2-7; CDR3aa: ATSKNRDIPYEQY
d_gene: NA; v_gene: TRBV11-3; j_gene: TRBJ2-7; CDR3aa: ASSAGHLGKYEQY
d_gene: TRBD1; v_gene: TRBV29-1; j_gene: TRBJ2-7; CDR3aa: SVTGARYEQY
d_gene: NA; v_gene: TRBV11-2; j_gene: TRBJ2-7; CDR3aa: ASSLEGVPYEQY
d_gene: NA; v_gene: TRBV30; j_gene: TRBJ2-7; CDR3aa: AWSVSIGRGYEQY
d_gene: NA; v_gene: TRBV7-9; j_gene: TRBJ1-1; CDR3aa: ASSRTTTPEAF
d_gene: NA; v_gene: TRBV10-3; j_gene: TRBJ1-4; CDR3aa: AISESIGTGNEKLF
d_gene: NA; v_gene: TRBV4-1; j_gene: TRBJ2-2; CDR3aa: ASSRDRANGELF
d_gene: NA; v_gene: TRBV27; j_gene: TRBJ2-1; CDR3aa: ATLREWSSYNEQF